These 16 T cell receptor beta chains originate from one sample sequenced in a study of naive and memory T cell subsets. Two oligonucleotides, mixed equimolar, formed the beta constant-region primer covering TRBC1 and TRBC2. Nested alpha and beta constant-region primers with the SP2 primer drove four PCR rounds on ligated cDNA. TCRdb fed the UMI-ligation and nested PCR reads into MiXCR, producing one record per CDR3 protein. The repertoire holds some 83,000 distinct CDR3 sequences, with roughly 9.2% as singletons. The specimen sequenced was naive CD8+ T cells from blood. All receptors derive from a human donor in good health.

This clonotype was detected many times. This chain joins TRBV27 and TRBJ2-5; D is unresolved. The ends were cut back, 2 bases at V and 5 bases at J, with 9 bases in the middle. Germline values: CDR1 MNHEY, CDR2 SMNVEV (reference sequence). This CDR3 comprises 13 residues. CDR3 sequence (DNA): TGTGCCAGCAGTTTAGTGGCATGGGAGACCCAGTACTTC. It codes for CASSLVAWETQYF.

The chain uses TRBV6-2 or TRBV6-3 and TRBJ2-3; TRBD2 matches 10 bases. Per germline, CDR1 MNHEY and CDR2 SVGEGT. This CDR3 region has 16 residues. The ends lost 2 bases at V and 6 bases at J; junction bases unmatched: 8. As DNA, the CDR3 is TGTGCCAGCAGTTACAGCGGGAGGGCCTTTCGTGATACGCAGTATTTT. It translates to CASSYSGRAFRDTQYF.

This clonotype was seen at least ten times. This rearrangement joins TRBV6-2 or TRBV6-3 to TRBJ2-7; D remains unclear. V shed 7 bases and J shed 0 bases, with 7 bases lying between them. Germline V lookup: CDR1 MNHEY, CDR2 SVGEGT. There are 12 residues in the CDR3. The CDR3 DNA reads as TGTGCCAGCACCGACATCTCCTACGAGCAGTACTTC. Translating it yields CASTDISYEQYF.

The chain uses TRBV7-9 and TRBJ2-1, with 9 bases that match TRBD1. The CDR3 runs 14 residues. J gave up 6 bases and V 5 bases, and 5 bases lay outside the gene matches. CDR1 is SEHNR and CDR2 is FQNEAQ in the germline V gene (reference sequence). CDR3 sequence: CASSLRQGGNEQFF. The CDR3 DNA follows: TGTGCCAGCAGCCTACGACAGGGGGGCAATGAGCAGTTCTTC.

The V call is TRBV19, the J call TRBJ2-1; 7 bases are a match to TRBD2. From germline, CDR1 is LNHDA and CDR2 SQIVND (reference sequence). The CDR3 has 13 residues. The junction had 7 bases not matched to a gene; V was cut back by 7 bases and J by 7 bases. In DNA form, the CDR3 reads TGTGCCAGTACCCCGGGAGGTAGGAATGAGCAGTTCTTC. Amino acids: CASTPGGRNEQFF.

The chain couples TRBV4-1 to TRBJ2-5; the D gene is possibly TRBD1 (5 bases). Trimming left V 1 base short and J 3 bases short, with 15 bases between. The CDR3 is 16 amino acids. Germline V CDR1 and CDR2: MGHRA, YSYEKL. The CDR3 DNA is TGCGCCAGCAGCCAAGTTTTCACAGGCCGAGAAGAGACCCAGTACTTC. Translating it yields CASSQVFTGREETQYF.

This clonotype occurred a few times. The chain carries TRBV6-5 and TRBJ2-3; maybe TRBD2 (6 bases). V dropped 4 bases and J dropped 3 bases, with 17 bases sitting between them. Per the germline V gene, CDR1 is MNHEY and CDR2 is SVGAGI. CDR3 length: 16 residues. CDR3 region: CASSLRGGRVTDTQYF. In DNA form, the CDR3 reads TGTGCCAGCAGTTTAAGGGGAGGAAGAGTTACAGATACGCAGTATTTT.

Only a few counts were recorded for this clonotype. The rearrangement joins TRBV29-1 to TRBJ2-7; D could derive from TRBD1 or TRBD2 (7 bases each). Germline V gene lookup returns CDR1 SQVTM and CDR2 ANQGSEA. Trimming pared 5 bases from V and 0 bases from J, leaving 11 bases between. The CDR3 contains 13 residues. The CDR3 DNA reads TGCAGCGTTCAGGGGGGGGGCTCCTACGAGCAGTACTTC. This encodes CSVQGGGSYEQYF.

CDR3 bases: TGTGCCAGCATGGAGGGAGCTCCGTACAATGAGCAGTTCTTC. This translates into CASMEGAPYNEQFF. The rearrangement joins TRBV27 to TRBJ2-1; the D gene is possibly TRBD2 (6 bases). CDR1 and CDR2 (germline): MNHEY, SMNVEV (reference sequence). Trimming stripped 7 bases from V and 4 bases from J, with 14 bases between. There are 14 residues in the CDR3.

At least ten counts were recorded for this clonotype. CDR3 sequence (DNA): TGTGCCAGCAGCCTGGGTCCTGCGGACACTGAAGCTTTCTTT. Its protein is CASSLGPADTEAFF. The rearrangement joins TRBV12-3 or TRBV12-4 to TRBJ1-1; D not certain. V lost 6 bases and J 3 bases, leaving 14 bases between the germline ends. The CDR3 is made up of 14 amino acids.

In this sample, this clonotype turned up a few times. The genes are TRBV6-5 and TRBJ2-5, with 8 positions matching TRBD1. The J segment lost 5 bases and the V segment lost 0 bases, leaving 5 bases of the junction unmatched. The CDR3 is 15 amino acids. Germline-derived CDR1 and CDR2 are MNHEY and SVGAGI. CDR3 sequence: CASSYSDRGGETQYF. The CDR3 DNA sequence: TGTGCCAGCAGTTACTCCGACAGGGGTGGGGAGACCCAGTACTTC.

V is TRBV12-3 or TRBV12-4 and J is TRBJ2-7; 11 bases fit TRBD2. The CDR3 has 15 amino acids. The V and J ends lost 3 bases and 5 bases, in that order; junction bases with no gene match: 6. The CDR3 protein is CASSLTSGTANEQYF. The CDR3 region has the DNA TGTGCCAGCAGTTTGACTAGCGGGACTGCCAACGAGCAGTACTTC.

This clonotype was detected ten times or more. V and J are TRBV4-1 and TRBJ2-2; 10 nucleotides match TRBD2. Trimming at V came to 0 bases and at J to 4 bases, leaving 2 bases not matched to a gene. The germline gives CDR1 MGHRA, CDR2 YSYEKL. This CDR3 contains 16 residues. The CDR3 DNA reads as TGCGCCAGCAGCCAAGAAGAGCGGGGGGGCACCGGGGAGCTGTTTTTT. Its protein is CASSQEERGGTGELFF.

This clonotype was counted only a few times. The chain uses TRBV12-3 or TRBV12-4 and TRBJ2-3; a possible D gene is TRBD2 (5 bases). This CDR3 region has 16 residues. Trimming took off 7 bases at V and 0 bases at J, with 17 bases between the two ends. CDR3 residues: CASNGVAGTSTDTQYF. CDR3 in DNA: TGTGCCAGCAACGGGGTGGCAGGAACTAGCACAGATACGCAGTATTTT.

This clonotype turned up a few times. Here the CDR3 DNA reads TGTGCCAGCAGTTTAGTTCCTAGACTAGCGGGAGCCCCACGGGAGCAGTACTTC. Protein product: CASSLVPRLAGAPREQYF. The chain is built from TRBV27 and TRBJ2-7; 12 nucleotides agree with TRBD2. After removal of 2 bases from V and 7 bases from J, the junction contained 15 bases not matched to a gene. CDR1 and CDR2 from the germline V gene are MNHEY and SMNVEV (reference sequence). The CDR3 has 18 residues.

This clonotype has a handful of counts. The chain carries TRBV6-2 or TRBV6-3 and TRBJ2-3; TRBD1 aligns across 10 bases. Per the germline V gene, CDR1 is MNHEY and CDR2 is SVGEGT. V gave up 6 bases and J gave up 3 bases; unmatched junction bases: 6. The CDR3 spans 15 residues. The CDR3 loop reads CASRIPGQGTDTQYF. In nucleotides, the CDR3 is TGTGCCAGCAGGATCCCGGGACAGGGGACAGATACGCAGTATTTT.